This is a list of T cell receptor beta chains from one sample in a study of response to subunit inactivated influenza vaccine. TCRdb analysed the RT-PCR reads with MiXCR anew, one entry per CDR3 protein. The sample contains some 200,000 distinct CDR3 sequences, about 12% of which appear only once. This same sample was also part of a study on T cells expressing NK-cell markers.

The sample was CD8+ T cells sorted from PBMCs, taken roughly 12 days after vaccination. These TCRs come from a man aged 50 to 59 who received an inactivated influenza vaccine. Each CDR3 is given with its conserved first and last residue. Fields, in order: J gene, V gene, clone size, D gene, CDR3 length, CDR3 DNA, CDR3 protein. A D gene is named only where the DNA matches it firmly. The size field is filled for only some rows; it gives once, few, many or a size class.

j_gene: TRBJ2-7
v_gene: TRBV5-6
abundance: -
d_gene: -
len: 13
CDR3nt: TGTGCCAGCAGCCCCGGGACCCTCAACGAGCAGTACTTC
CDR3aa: CASSPGTLNEQYF

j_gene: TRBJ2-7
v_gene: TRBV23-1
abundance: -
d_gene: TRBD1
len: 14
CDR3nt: TGCGCCAGCAGTCAAAGGGTCAGGGGGAACGAGCAGTACTTC
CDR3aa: CASSQRVRGNEQYF

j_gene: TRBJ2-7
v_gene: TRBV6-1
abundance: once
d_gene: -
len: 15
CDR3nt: TGTGCCAGCAGCCCCGGGCAGGAGCACCCCTACGAGCAGTACTTC
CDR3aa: CASSPGQEHPYEQYF

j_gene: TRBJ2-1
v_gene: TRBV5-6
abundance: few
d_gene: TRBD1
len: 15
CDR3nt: TGTGCCAGCAGCTTAGGACGGACAGGGGGCCGAGAGCAGTTCTTC
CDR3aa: CASSLGRTGGREQFF

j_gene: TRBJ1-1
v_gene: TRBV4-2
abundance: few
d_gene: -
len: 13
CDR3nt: TGTGCCAGCAGCCATCCGGGGAACACTGAAGCTTTCTTT
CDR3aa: CASSHPGNTEAFF

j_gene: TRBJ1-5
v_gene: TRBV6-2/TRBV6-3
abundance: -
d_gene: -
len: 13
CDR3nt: TGTGCCAGCAGAACAGGGATTAATCAGCCCCAGCATTTT
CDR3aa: CASRTGINQPQHF

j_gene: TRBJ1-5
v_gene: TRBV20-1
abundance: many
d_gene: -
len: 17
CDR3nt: TGCAGTGCTAGAGACCCCACCACTGCTCGATTGGAACAGCCCCAGCATTTT
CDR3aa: CSARDPTTARLEQPQHF

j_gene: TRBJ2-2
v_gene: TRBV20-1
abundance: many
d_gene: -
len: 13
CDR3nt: TGCAGTGCTAGAGCCCCAGGCACCGGGGAGCTGTTTTTT
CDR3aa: CSARAPGTGELFF

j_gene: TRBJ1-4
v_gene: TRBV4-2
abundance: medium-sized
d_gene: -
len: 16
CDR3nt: TGTGCCAGCAGCCAGAACCAGGGAGCAACTAATGAAAAACTGTTTTTT
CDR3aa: CASSQNQGATNEKLFF

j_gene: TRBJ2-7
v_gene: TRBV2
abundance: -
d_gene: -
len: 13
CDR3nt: TGTGCCAGCAGTACGGATTCCTCCTACGAGCAGTACTTC
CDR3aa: CASSTDSSYEQYF

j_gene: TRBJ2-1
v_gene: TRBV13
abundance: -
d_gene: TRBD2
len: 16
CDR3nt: TGTGCCAGCAGCTTAGAATCGGCGGGGGGGTTTTATGAGCAGTTCTTC
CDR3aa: CASSLESAGGFYEQFF

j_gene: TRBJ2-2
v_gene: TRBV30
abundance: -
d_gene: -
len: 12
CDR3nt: TGTGCCTGCCAAGGGGAAATCGGGGAGCTGTTTTTT
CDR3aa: CACQGEIGELFF

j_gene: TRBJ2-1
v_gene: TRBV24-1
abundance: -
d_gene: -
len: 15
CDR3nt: TGTGCCACCAGTGATTTGAAGACGGATTACAATGAGCAGTTCTTC
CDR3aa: CATSDLKTDYNEQFF

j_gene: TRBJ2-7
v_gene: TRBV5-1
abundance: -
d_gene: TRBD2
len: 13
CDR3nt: TGCGCCAGCAGGGTACTAGCGGGTTACGAGCAGTACTTC
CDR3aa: CASRVLAGYEQYF

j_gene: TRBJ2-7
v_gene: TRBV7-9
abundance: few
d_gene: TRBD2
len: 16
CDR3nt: TGTGCCAGCAGCTTAGGGACAGCGGGAGGGACCTACGAGCAGTACTTC
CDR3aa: CASSLGTAGGTYEQYF

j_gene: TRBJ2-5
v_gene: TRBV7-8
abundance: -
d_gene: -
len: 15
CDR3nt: TGTGCCAGCAGCTTAGTAAAGGGTTTGAAGGAGACCCAGTACTTC
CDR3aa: CASSLVKGLKETQYF

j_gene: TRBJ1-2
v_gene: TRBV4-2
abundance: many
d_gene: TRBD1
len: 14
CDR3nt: TGTGCCAGCAGCCGCGGGACAGGGGCACCTGGCTACACCTTC
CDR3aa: CASSRGTGAPGYTF

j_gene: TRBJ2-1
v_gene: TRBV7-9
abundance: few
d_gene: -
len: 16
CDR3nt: TGTGCCAGCAGCCACCGGGACTGGATAAAAAGCAATGAGCAGTTCTTC
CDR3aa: CASSHRDWIKSNEQFF

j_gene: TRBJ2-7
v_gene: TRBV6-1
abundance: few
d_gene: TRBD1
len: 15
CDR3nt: TGTGCCAGCAGTGTCGGACAGGGGGCCTACTACGAGCAGTACTTC
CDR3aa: CASSVGQGAYYEQYF

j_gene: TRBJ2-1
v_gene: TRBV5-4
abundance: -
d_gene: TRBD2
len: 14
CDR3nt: TGTGCCAGCGCTGGACTAGCTGGGACTCGTGAGCAGTTCTTC
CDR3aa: CASAGLAGTREQFF

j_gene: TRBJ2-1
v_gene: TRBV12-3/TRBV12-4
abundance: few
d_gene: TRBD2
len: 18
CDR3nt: TGTGCCAGCAGTACTAGCGGGGGGGCGGGTACATCCTACAATGAGCAGTTCTTC
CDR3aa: CASSTSGGAGTSYNEQFF

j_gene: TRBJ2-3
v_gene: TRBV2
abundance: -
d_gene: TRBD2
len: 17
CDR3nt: TGTGCCAACACCGGGACTAGCGGGCACCGGTGGGGAGATACGCAGTATTTT
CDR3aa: CANTGTSGHRWGDTQYF

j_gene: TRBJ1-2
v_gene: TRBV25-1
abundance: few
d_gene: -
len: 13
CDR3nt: TGTGCCAGCAGTGATTCCGGGGGCTATGGCTACACCTTC
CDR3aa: CASSDSGGYGYTF

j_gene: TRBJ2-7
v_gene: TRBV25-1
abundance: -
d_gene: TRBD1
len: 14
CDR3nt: TGTGCCACCTCAAGACAGGGGGCACGGGACGAGCAGTACTTC
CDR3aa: CATSRQGARDEQYF

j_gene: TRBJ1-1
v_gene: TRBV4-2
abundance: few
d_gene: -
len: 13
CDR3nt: TGTGCCAGCAGCCAAGACATGAACACTGAAGCTTTCTTT
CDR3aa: CASSQDMNTEAFF

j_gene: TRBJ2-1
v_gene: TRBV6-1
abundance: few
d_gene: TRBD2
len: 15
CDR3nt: TGTGCCAGCAGCCGGGGAGGGACCCCCAGCGAGGAGCAGTTCTTC
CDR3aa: CASSRGGTPSEEQFF

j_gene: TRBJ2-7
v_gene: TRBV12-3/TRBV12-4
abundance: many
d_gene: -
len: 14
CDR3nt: TGTGCCAGCAGTATGACAGGTTTTTCCTACGAGCAGTACTTC
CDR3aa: CASSMTGFSYEQYF

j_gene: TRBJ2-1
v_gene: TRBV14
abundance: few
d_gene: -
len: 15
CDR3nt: TGTGCCAGCAGCCAAGCGCCGGCCACGCCGGGGTTACAGTTCTTC
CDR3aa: CASSQAPATPGLQFF

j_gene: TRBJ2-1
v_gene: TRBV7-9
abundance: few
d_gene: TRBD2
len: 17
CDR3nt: TGTGCCAGCAGCGATCGGCCGGGACTAGCGGGCATAATTGAGCAGTTCTTC
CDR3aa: CASSDRPGLAGIIEQFF

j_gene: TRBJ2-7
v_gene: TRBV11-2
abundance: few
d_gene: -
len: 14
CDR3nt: TGTGCCAGCAGCTTCGGGGGTCCCAACTACGAGCAGTACTTC
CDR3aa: CASSFGGPNYEQYF

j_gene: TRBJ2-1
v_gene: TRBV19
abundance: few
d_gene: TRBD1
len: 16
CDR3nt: TGTGCCAGTAGTCTTCGGACAGGGGGGATCTACAATGAGCAGTTCTTC
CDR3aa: CASSLRTGGIYNEQFF

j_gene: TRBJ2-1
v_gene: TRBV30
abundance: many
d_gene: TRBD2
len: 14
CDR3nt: TGTGCCTGGAATACGGGGGGTCCCTACAATGAGCAGTTCTTC
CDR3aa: CAWNTGGPYNEQFF

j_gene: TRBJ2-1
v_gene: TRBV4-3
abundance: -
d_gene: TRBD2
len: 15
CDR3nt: TGCGCCAGCAGCGAAATCGCTAGCGGGAGGGCTGAGCAGTTCTTC
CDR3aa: CASSEIASGRAEQFF

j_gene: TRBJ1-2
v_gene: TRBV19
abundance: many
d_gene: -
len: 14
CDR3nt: TGTGCCAGTAGCGCCCACGGTTGGGCCCGTGGCTACACCTTC
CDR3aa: CASSAHGWARGYTF

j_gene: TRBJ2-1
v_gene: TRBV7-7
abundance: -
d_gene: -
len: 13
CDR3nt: TGTGCTAGCAGCTTTGAGGGACATCATGAGCAGTTCTTC
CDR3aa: CASSFEGHHEQFF

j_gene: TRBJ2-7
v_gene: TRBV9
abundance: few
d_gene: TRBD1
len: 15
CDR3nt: TGTGCCAGCAGCGTAGGAGGACAGGGGGCCTACGAGCAGTACTTC
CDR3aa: CASSVGGQGAYEQYF

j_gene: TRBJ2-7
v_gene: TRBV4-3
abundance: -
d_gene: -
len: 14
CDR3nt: TGCGCCAGCAGCCAAGGTCAGGCCGTCTACGAGCAGTACTTC
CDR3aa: CASSQGQAVYEQYF

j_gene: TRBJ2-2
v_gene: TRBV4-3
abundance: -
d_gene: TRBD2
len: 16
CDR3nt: TGCGCCAGCAGCCAAGATATCGGGAGGGCTGCCGGGGAGCTGTTTTTT
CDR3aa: CASSQDIGRAAGELFF

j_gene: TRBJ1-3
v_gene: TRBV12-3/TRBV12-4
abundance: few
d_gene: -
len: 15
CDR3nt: TGTGCCAGCAGTTTGGGGGGCCTCTCTGGAAACACCATATATTTT
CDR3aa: CASSLGGLSGNTIYF

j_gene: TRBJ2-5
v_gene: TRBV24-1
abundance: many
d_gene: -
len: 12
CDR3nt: TGTGCCACCAGTGATTTGGAAGAGACCCAGTACTTC
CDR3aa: CATSDLEETQYF

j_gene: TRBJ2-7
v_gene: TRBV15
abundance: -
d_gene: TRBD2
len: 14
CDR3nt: TGTGCCACCAGCAGCAGGCGGGAGCTGGGGGAGCAGTACTTC
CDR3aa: CATSSRRELGEQYF

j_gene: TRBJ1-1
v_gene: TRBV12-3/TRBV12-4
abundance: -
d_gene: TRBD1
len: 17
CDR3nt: TGTGCCAGCAGTTTAGGTGGGTCAGGGGGGTCTAGCACTGAAGCTTTCTTT
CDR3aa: CASSLGGSGGSSTEAFF

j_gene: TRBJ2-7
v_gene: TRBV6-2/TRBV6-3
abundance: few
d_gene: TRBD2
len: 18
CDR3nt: TGTGCCAGCAGTTACTCGAGGGCACTAGCGGGAAACCCCTACGAGCAGTACTTC
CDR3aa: CASSYSRALAGNPYEQYF

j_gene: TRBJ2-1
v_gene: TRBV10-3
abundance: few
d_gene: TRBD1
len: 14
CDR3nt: TGTGCCATCCTACCGGGACAGGGGTACAATGAGCAGTTCTTC
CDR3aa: CAILPGQGYNEQFF

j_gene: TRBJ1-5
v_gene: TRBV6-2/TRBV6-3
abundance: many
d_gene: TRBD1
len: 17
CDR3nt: TGTGCCAGCAGTTATACGCAAGGACAGGGAATCCATCAGCCCCAGCATTTT
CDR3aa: CASSYTQGQGIHQPQHF

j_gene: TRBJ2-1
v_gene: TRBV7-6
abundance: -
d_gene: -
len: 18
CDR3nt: TGTGCCAGCAGCTTAGCGAGAGGGGCGGGTGGCTCCTACAATGAGCAGTTCTTC
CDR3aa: CASSLARGAGGSYNEQFF

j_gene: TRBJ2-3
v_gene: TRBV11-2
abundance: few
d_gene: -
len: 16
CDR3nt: TGTGCCAGCAGCCCCTGGAGGGGTCCTAGCACAGATACGCAGTATTTT
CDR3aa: CASSPWRGPSTDTQYF

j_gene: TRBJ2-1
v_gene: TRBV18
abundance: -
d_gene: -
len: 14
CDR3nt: TGTGCCAGCTCACCTCCTCAGGGGGGCAATGAGCAGTTCTTC
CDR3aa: CASSPPQGGNEQFF

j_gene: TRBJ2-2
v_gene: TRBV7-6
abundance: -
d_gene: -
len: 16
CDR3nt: TGTGCCAGCAGCTTAGCTTCGGCGGCGAACACCGGGGAGCTGTTTTTT
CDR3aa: CASSLASAANTGELFF

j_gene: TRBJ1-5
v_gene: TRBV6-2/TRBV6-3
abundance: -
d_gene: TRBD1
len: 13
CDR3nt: TGTGCCAGCAGCAGAACAGGGGCAGAGGGGGGGCATTTT
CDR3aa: CASSRTGAEGGHF

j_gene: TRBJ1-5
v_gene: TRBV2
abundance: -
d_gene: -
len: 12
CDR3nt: TGTGCCAGCAGTGAGGGCAGTCAGCCCCAGCATTTT
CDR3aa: CASSEGSQPQHF

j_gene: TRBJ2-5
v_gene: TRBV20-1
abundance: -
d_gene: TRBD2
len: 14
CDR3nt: TGCAGTGCTAGAGATCTAGCGGGGGTCGAGACCCAGTACTTC
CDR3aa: CSARDLAGVETQYF